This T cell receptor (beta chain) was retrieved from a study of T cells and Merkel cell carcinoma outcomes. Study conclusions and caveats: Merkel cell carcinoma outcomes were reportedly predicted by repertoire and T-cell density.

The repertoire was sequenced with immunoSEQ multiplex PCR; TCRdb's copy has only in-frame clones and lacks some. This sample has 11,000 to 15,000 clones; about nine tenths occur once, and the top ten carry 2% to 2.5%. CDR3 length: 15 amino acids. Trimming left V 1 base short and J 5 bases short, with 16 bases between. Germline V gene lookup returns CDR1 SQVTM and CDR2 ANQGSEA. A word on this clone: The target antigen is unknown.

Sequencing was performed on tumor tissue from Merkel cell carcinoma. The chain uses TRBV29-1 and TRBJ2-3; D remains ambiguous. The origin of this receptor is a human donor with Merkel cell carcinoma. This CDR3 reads CSVEAPGPPRDTQYF. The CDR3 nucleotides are TGCAGCGTTGAAGCCCCTGGACCACCTCGAGATACGCAGTATTTT.